The 2 T cell receptor beta chains in this list originate from one sample, sequenced in a study of T cell responses to AZD1222 COVID-19 vaccine. The protocol was immunoSEQ multiplex PCR, while the TCRdb copy is restricted to in-frame clones and leaves out a portion. The sample has around 89,000 clones, 86% seen once. The sequencing here drew on peripheral blood, taken on day 0 of AZD1222 vaccination. These receptor sequences come from an adult in good health.

This chain uses TRBV3-1 (or the pseudogene TRBV3-2) with TRBJ1-2, with no clear D. CDR3 length equals 13 residues. CDR1 is LGHDT, CDR2 YNNKEL, per germline (reference sequence). V was trimmed by 1 base and J by 4 bases, leaving 7 bases between them. The CDR3 nucleotides read TGTGCCAGCAGCCAAGGACTAGGCTATGGCTACACCTTC. It encodes CASSQGLGYGYTF.

The gene calls are TRBV6-5 and TRBJ1-4, with a possible D match to TRBD1 (5 bases). CDR1 MNHEY and CDR2 SVGAGI come from the germline V gene. V was cut by 2 bases and J by 8 bases, with 18 bases left in between. The CDR3 spans 16 residues. CDR3 nucleotides: TGTGCCAGCAGTTACGTACGGGGGAGGGGAGACGAAAAACTGTTTTTT. Protein sequence: CASSYVRGRGDEKLFF.